Listed below are T cell receptor beta chains from one sample, sequenced in a study of CD8+ T cells in alopecia areata. The data were produced by immunoSEQ multiplex PCR, yet TCRdb's version contains in-frame clones alone and is incomplete. The data show some 130,000 clones, with around 49% seen just once and 15% to 20% held by the top ten. The sample in question was CD8+ T cells sorted from blood, obtained at week 0. The source is a human donor with alopecia areata. The CDR3 runs from the conserved cysteine through the conserved F or W. D genes are given only for firm matches. Part of the rows lack a size; the others show once, few, many or a class for expanded clones.

>NA|NA|TRBV30|TRBJ2-5
CAWSLVDPVETQYF
TGTGCCTGGAGTTTAGTTGATCCAGTAGAGACCCAGTACTTC
>NA|NA|TRBV27|TRBJ1-6
CASTHRGGQSPLHF
TGTGCCAGCACCCACCGCGGGGGGCAATCACCCCTCCACTTT
>NA|NA|TRBV6-5|TRBJ2-7
CASSYSKGSRAYEQYF
TGTGCCAGCAGTTACTCGAAAGGGTCAAGGGCATACGAGCAGTACTTC
>NA|NA|TRBV9|TRBJ2-5
CASSVVAGNTLQETQYF
TGTGCCAGCAGCGTAGTAGCAGGGAATACCCTCCAAGAGACCCAGTACTTC
>NA|NA|TRBV6-5|TRBJ1-1
CASRAGPSTEAFF
TGTGCCAGCAGGGCTGGACCCAGCACTGAAGCTTTCTTT
>NA|NA|TRBV4-1|TRBJ2-6
CASSQEESNVLTF
TGCGCCAGCAGCCAAGAGGAATCCAACGTCCTGACTTTC
>NA|NA|TRBV11-2|TRBJ2-7
CASSFPWDTYYEQYF
TGTGCCAGCAGCTTCCCCTGGGACACTTACTACGAGCAGTACTTC
>NA|NA|TRBV5-1|TRBJ2-7
CASSLARELTYEQYF
TGCGCCAGCAGCTTAGCCCGGGAATTGACCTACGAGCAGTACTTC
>NA|NA|TRBV15|TRBJ1-1
CATSRTENTEAFF
TGTGCCACCAGCAGGACAGAGAACACTGAAGCTTTCTTT
>NA|NA|TRBV29-1|TRBJ1-5
CSVEEPNQPQHF
TGCAGCGTTGAGGAGCCGAATCAGCCCCAGCATTTT
>NA|few|TRBV15|TRBJ2-6
CATSSQGRVANVLTF
TGTGCCACCAGCAGCCAAGGGCGCGTGGCCAACGTCCTGACTTTC
>TRBD1|once|TRBV27|TRBJ2-5
CASSHRDRAETQYF
TGTGCCAGCAGTCACCGGGACAGGGCTGAGACCCAGTACTTC
>TRBD1|NA|TRBV4-3|TRBJ1-1
CASSPRTGDDREGSEAFF
TGCGCCAGCAGCCCTAGAACTGGGGACGACAGGGAGGGATCTGAAGCTTTCTTT
>NA|few|TRBV7-9|TRBJ2-7
CASSSQVYEQYF
TGTGCCAGCAGCTCACAGGTTTACGAGCAGTACTTC
>TRBD1|NA|TRBV6-5|TRBJ2-7
CASSYGQGGFYEQYF
TGTGCCAGCAGTTACGGACAGGGGGGGTTCTACGAGCAGTACTTC
>NA|NA|TRBV7-2|TRBJ2-5
CASSFMSRGETQYF
TGTGCCAGCAGCTTCATGTCCCGCGGGGAGACCCAGTACTTC
>NA|NA|TRBV7-9|TRBJ1-2
CASSSELQYQSGYTF
TGTGCCAGCAGCTCCGAGCTACAGTATCAAAGTGGCTACACCTTC
>NA|NA|TRBV5-6|TRBJ2-7
CASSHPSVTYEQYF
TGTGCCAGCAGCCACCCCTCAGTCACCTACGAGCAGTACTTC
>NA|many|TRBV25-1|TRBJ1-5
CASSDVSSNQPQHF
TGTGCCAGCAGTGATGTTAGTAGCAATCAGCCCCAGCATTTT
>NA|NA|TRBV5-4|TRBJ2-1
CASSLTGEKFF
TGTGCCAGCAGCTTAACAGGTGAAAAGTTCTTC
>NA|NA|TRBV14|TRBJ1-6
CASSHAKRSPLHF
TGTGCCAGCAGCCACGCTAAGAGGTCACCCCTCCACTTT
>NA|NA|TRBV5-6|TRBJ2-3
CASSRGDTQYF
TGTGCCAGCAGTCGGGGGGATACGCAGTATTTT
>NA|NA|TRBV6-6|TRBJ2-1
CASSYAGDEQFF
TGTGCCAGCAGTTACGCTGGAGATGAGCAGTTCTTC
>NA|few|TRBV7-2|TRBJ1-1
CASSTGQTEAFF
TGTGCCAGCAGCACAGGACAGACTGAAGCTTTCTTT
>TRBD2|few|TRBV6-6|TRBJ2-7
CASSFSGGSSYEQYF
TGTGCCAGCAGCTTTAGCGGGGGATCGTCCTACGAGCAGTACTTC
>NA|once|TRBV29-1|TRBJ1-1
CTPVLGLRAEAFF
TGCACCCCCGTTCTGGGGCTTCGGGCTGAAGCTTTCTTT
>NA|few|TRBV10-3|TRBJ2-1
CAITERVQVPYNEQFF
TGTGCCATCACCGAAAGGGTGCAAGTTCCTTACAATGAGCAGTTCTTC
>NA|once|TRBV27|TRBJ2-7
CASSLGTTYEQYF
TGTGCCAGCAGTTTAGGGACAACCTACGAGCAGTACTTC
>TRBD2|NA|TRBV7-8|TRBJ2-1
CASSLVPAGEDWYNEQFF
TGTGCCAGCAGCTTAGTCCCAGCGGGGGAAGACTGGTACAATGAGCAGTTCTTC
>NA|NA|TRBV27|TRBJ2-7
CASSLSINRVSLEGDAYEQYF
TGTGCCAGCAGTTTATCGATAAACCGGGTGTCTTTGGAGGGCGATGCCTACGAGCAGTACTTC
>NA|NA|TRBV6-4|TRBJ2-2
CASSPQSPNTGELFF
TGTGCCAGCTCGCCCCAGTCCCCGAACACCGGGGAGCTGTTTTTT
>NA|few|TRBV6-5|TRBJ2-5
CASSPLGAETQYF
TGTGCCAGCAGTCCCCTAGGAGCGGAGACCCAGTACTTC
>NA|few|TRBV7-9|TRBJ2-1
CASSQGLGYNEQFF
TGTGCCAGCAGCCAAGGGCTAGGATACAATGAGCAGTTCTTC
>NA|NA|TRBV7-9|TRBJ2-5
CASSRPEQETQYF
TGTGCCAGCAGCAGGCCGGAACAAGAGACCCAGTACTTC
>NA|NA|TRBV30|TRBJ2-1
CAWSVQANEQFF
TGTGCCTGGAGTGTACAAGCTAATGAGCAGTTCTTC
>NA|once|TRBV5-1|TRBJ2-4
CASSLTGRDPKNIQYF
TGCGCCAGCAGCTTAACGGGCAGGGATCCCAAAAACATTCAGTACTTC
>NA|NA|TRBV14|TRBJ1-1
CASSQESLNTEAFF
TGTGCCAGCAGCCAAGAGTCTTTAAACACTGAAGCTTTCTTT
>NA|NA|TRBV19|TRBJ2-3
CASSPGEGYADTQYF
TGTGCCAGTAGCCCAGGTGAAGGGTACGCAGATACGCAGTATTTT
>NA|NA|TRBV7-7|TRBJ2-5
CASSLVGETQYF
TGTGCTAGCAGCTTAGTGGGAGAGACCCAGTACTTC
>TRBD1|few|TRBV5-1|TRBJ2-2
CASSLQGTGELFF
TGCGCCAGCAGCTTACAGGGGACCGGGGAGCTGTTTTTT
>TRBD2|few|TRBV6-6|TRBJ2-7
CASSYDRRGDTYEQYF
TGTGCCAGCAGTTACGATCGGCGGGGGGATACCTACGAGCAGTACTTC
>NA|NA|TRBV29-1|TRBJ2-1
CSVAVDRTYNEQFF
TGCAGCGTCGCCGTTGACAGGACCTACAATGAGCAGTTCTTC
>TRBD2|few|TRBV7-9|TRBJ2-1
CASSSLAGARNEQFF
TGTGCCAGCAGCTCTCTAGCGGGGGCGAGGAATGAGCAGTTCTTC
>NA|NA|TRBV7-9|TRBJ2-1
CASNPGAPYNEQFF
TGTGCCAGCAACCCAGGGGCCCCTTACAATGAGCAGTTCTTC
>NA|NA|TRBV4-2|TRBJ1-1
CASSQDMGTEAFF
TGTGCCAGCAGCCAAGATATGGGGACTGAAGCTTTCTTT
>NA|medium-sized|TRBV2|TRBJ2-3
CASSEALQGTDTQYF
TGTGCCAGCAGTGAAGCTCTCCAGGGGACAGATACGCAGTATTTT
>NA|once|TRBV29-1|TRBJ1-2
CSVDLGLLYGYTF
TGCAGCGTTGATCTGGGCTTGCTCTATGGCTACACCTTC
>NA|NA|TRBV27|TRBJ1-2
CASSLLASNYGYTF
TGTGCCAGCAGTTTATTGGCCTCTAACTATGGCTACACCTTC
>NA|NA|TRBV5-6|TRBJ2-7
CASSLGPARLSYEQYF
TGTGCCAGCAGCTTGGGGCCCGCCCGACTCTCCTACGAGCAGTACTTC
>TRBD1|medium-sized|TRBV7-3|TRBJ1-4
CASSHGTGKNEKLFF
TGTGCCAGCAGTCACGGGACAGGGAAAAATGAAAAACTGTTTTTT